This T cell receptor (beta chain) was sequenced during a study of Ad26.COV2.S vaccination and SARS-CoV-2 variants. Treatment in this sample: around 19 received Ad26.COV2.S at low or high dose, single or two shots; about five received placebo; per-sample allocation not given. Following the first vaccine or placebo injection, samples were taken on day 63. Ad26 vector vaccine expressed Wuhan-strain SARS-CoV-2 spike. This CDR3 is 13 amino acids long. V gave up 6 bases and J gave up 7 bases; unmatched junction bases: 5. Libraries were prepared by immunoSEQ multiplex PCR; TCRdb keeps only in-frame clonotypes and omits some of them. This table has 300,000 to 500,000 clones, around 85% appearing once.

The sequences come from peripheral blood, collected in a trial of Ad26.COV2.S vaccine versus placebo. This sequence originates from a person between 18 and 60 years old who received the Ad26.COV2.S COVID-19 vaccine or a placebo. This chain uses TRBV12-3 or TRBV12-4 with TRBJ2-1, with 8 bases identical to TRBD1. The CDR3 coding sequence is TGTGCCAGCAGGGGACAGGAGAGAAATGAGCAGTTCTTC. It codes for CASRGQERNEQFF.